The 25 T cell receptor beta chains below were found in one sample sequenced in a study of blood T cell repertoires in COVID-19 (dated by TCRdb to 2018 to 2020). Library preparation employed the immunoSEQ multiplex PCR assay. The immuneACCESS repertoire file appears here via TCRdb, limited to in-frame rearrangements. These files lack a portion of the clones; in checked studies, under half of the deficit traces to unresolved V genes, and the cause of the others is not known. This sample holds more than 65,000 clones; roughly 84% were observed only once. The leading ten clones occupy under 7% of the sample. Sequencing was done on a sample of peripheral blood. These receptors all stem from a man aged 50-59 years with active COVID-19.

The chain is built from TRBV7-2 and TRBJ1-2, with no clear D. Germline CDR1 reads SGHTA; CDR2 reads FQGNSA. Trimming shortened V by 3 bases and J by 6 bases, and 14 bases separated the two germline ends. The CDR3 spans 14 residues. CDR3 residues: CASSFRQGHDGYTF. The DNA of the CDR3 is TGTGCCAGCAGCTTTAGACAAGGCCACGATGGCTACACCTTC.

This clone has more than one count but fewer than ten. The germline gene is not matched at one end of the junction; a read error may be the cause. The chain combines TRBV28 with TRBJ2-7; TRBD2 matches at 10 bases. The germline CDR1 and CDR2 sequences are MDHEN and SYDVKM. The CDR3 runs to 13 residues. The CDR3 protein is CASSFTSGIPEGF. The CDR3 coding sequence is TGTGCCAGCAGTTTCACTAGCGGGATTCCTGAGGGTTTC.

J is TRBJ2-3 and V is TRBV28; TRBD1 aligns across 9 bases. This CDR3 is 16 amino acids long. The V gene end was trimmed by 7 bases and the J gene end by 2 bases; junction bases not matched to a gene: 10. From germline, CDR1 is MDHEN and CDR2 SYDVKM. CDR3 in DNA: TGTGCCAGCATCCCACAGGGGGCGCCCCACACAGATACGCAGTATTTT. This gives the protein CASIPQGAPHTDTQYF.

This clone was recorded once. This chain connects TRBV21-1 to TRBJ2-5; the table's TRBD2 call for D was not verified on the DNA. TRBV21-1 represents a pseudogene. The CDR3 length is 16 residues. This CDR3 is CASSKPLAGQKETQYF. The DNA for the CDR3 is TGTGCCAGCAGCAAACCTCTAGCGGGTCAAAAAGAGACCCAGTACTTC.

The chain combines TRBV2 with TRBJ2-5, with D maybe TRBD2 (6 bases). This CDR3 region has 12 residues. The V gene lost 10 bases and the J gene lost 2 bases, with 11 bases spanning the gap. Germline V gives CDR1 SNHLY, CDR2 FYNNEI. CDR3 DNA: TGTGCCACATCGGGGGTTCAAGAGACCCAGTACTTC. Residues: CATSGVQETQYF.

The rearrangement links TRBV7-8 to TRBJ2-7, with 14 bases lining up with TRBD2. Trimming took 4 bases from V and 2 from J; bases not matched to a gene: 13. This CDR3 has 19 amino acids. Germline assignment: CDR1 SGHVS and CDR2 FQNEAQ. CDR3 amino acids: CASSSSLPGLAGEPYEQYF. The CDR3 DNA is TGTGCCAGCAGCTCCTCGCTCCCGGGACTAGCGGGAGAACCCTACGAGCAGTACTTC.

The rearrangement uses TRBV27 and TRBJ1-1; D possibly corresponds to TRBD1 (5 bases). Germline values: CDR1 MNHEY, CDR2 SMNVEV (reference sequence). The CDR3 runs 13 residues. With 5 bases removed from V and 1 base from J, the gap between germline ends came to 8 bases. The CDR3, as DNA: TGTGCCAGCAGTAGAACAGGGAACACTGAAGCTTTCTTT. This sequence encodes CASSRTGNTEAFF.

This rearrangement joins TRBV5-1 to TRBJ1-1; tentative D call: TRBD1 (5 bases). Germline CDR1 SGHRS, CDR2 YFSETQ. The CDR3 is made up of 15 amino acids. The V end lost 4 bases, the J end lost 3 bases, and 16 bases lay between the germline ends. CDR3 coding DNA: TGCGCCAGCAGCATACCGGGGGGGTCAGACACTGAAGCTTTCTTT. Its protein is CASSIPGGSDTEAFF.

The V call is TRBV7-6, the J call TRBJ2-2; 9 bases agree with TRBD2. CDR1 and CDR2 (germline): SGHVS, FNYEAQ. After removal of 1 base from V and 4 bases from J, the junction contained 1 base not matched to a gene. The length of the CDR3 is 15 residues. CDR3 DNA: TGTGCCAGCAGCTTAGGCGGGGGGGGCACCGGGGAGCTGTTTTTT. As protein: CASSLGGGGTGELFF.

V usage is TRBV6-2 or TRBV6-3 and J usage is TRBJ1-2; 7 nucleotides agree with TRBD1. Germline loops: CDR1 MNHEY, CDR2 SVGEGT. Trimming removed 5 bases from V and 8 bases from J; junction bases left unmatched: 8. This CDR3 contains 13 residues. CDR3 loop: CASSPGTATGYTF. The CDR3 DNA reads as TGTGCCAGCAGTCCCGGGACAGCCACAGGCTACACCTTC.

V and J are TRBV7-9 and TRBJ2-1; 12 bases line up with TRBD1. CDR3 length: 14 residues. The V and J ends lost 6 bases and 9 bases, in that order; junction bases with no gene match: 6. Per germline, CDR1 SEHNR and CDR2 FQNEAQ (reference sequence). In DNA form, the CDR3 reads TGTGCCAGCAGAAGTGGGACAGGGGGCCCTGAGCAGTTCTTC. Translation gives CASRSGTGGPEQFF. Filled out from reference TRBV7-9 and TRBJ2-1, the complete variable domain reads DTGVSQNPRHKITKRGQNVTFRCDPISEHNRLYWYRQTLGQGPEFLTYFQNEAQLEKSRLLSDRFSAERPKGSFSTLEIQRTEQGDSAMYLCASRSGTGGPEQFFGPGTRLTVL.

V is TRBV4-3 and J is TRBJ1-3, with no clear D. Trimming removed 4 bases from V and 1 base from J, with 17 bases in between. This CDR3 has 17 amino acids. Germline assignment: CDR1 LGHNA and CDR2 YSLEER. CDR3: CASSRQVGEGSGNTIYF. DNA for the CDR3: TGCGCCAGCAGCCGCCAAGTCGGAGAGGGTTCTGGAAACACCATATATTTT.

This chain uses TRBV20-1 with TRBJ1-1; possible D gene TRBD1, 5 bases. Per germline, CDR1 DFQATT and CDR2 SNEGSKA (reference sequence). V was clipped by 3 bases and J by 7 bases, with 18 bases between them. The CDR3 totals 14 residues. Here the CDR3 DNA reads TGCAGTGCTAGTGGTCCCTTAGGGGTGGGTGAAGCTTTCTTT. It specifies CSASGPLGVGEAFF.

The chain couples TRBV28 to TRBJ1-6; 7 bases align to TRBD1. Trimming took 5 bases from V and 7 from J; bases not matched to a gene: 11. The germline V gene encodes CDR1 MDHEN and CDR2 SYDVKM. The CDR3 spans 16 residues. The CDR3 DNA is TGTGCCAGCAGTAAGCCTTCTTACAGGGGCAATTCACCCCTCCACTTT. Its protein is CASSKPSYRGNSPLHF.

The rearrangement joins TRBV7-2 to TRBJ2-1; 9 nucleotides agree with TRBD2. Looked up from germline, CDR1 is SGHTA and CDR2 is FQGNSA. The CDR3 has 15 amino acids. V lost 2 bases, J lost 7 bases, and 6 bases stayed unmatched. CDR3 region: CASSLLAGSYNEQFF. The CDR3 nucleotides are TGTGCCAGCAGCTTACTAGCGGGGTCGTATAATGAGCAGTTCTTC.

The rearrangement links TRBV24-1 to TRBJ2-7, with TRBD1 as a possible D gene (7 bases). Germline-derived CDR1 and CDR2 are KGHDR and SFDVKD. Trimming took 5 bases from V and 3 from J, leaving 19 bases between them. CDR3 size: 16 residues. DNA for the CDR3: TGTGCCACCAGTGGGCAGGGGGGTACCGGTATCTACGAGCAGTACTTC. Its protein is CATSGQGGTGIYEQYF.

This clone appeared a single time. V and J are TRBV27 and TRBJ2-1, with 12 bases identical to TRBD2. V trimming: 5 bases; J trimming: 6 bases; junction bases outside the gene matches: 5. This CDR3 spans 15 amino acids. Germline V CDR1 and CDR2: MNHEY, SMNVEV (reference sequence). CDR3 protein: CASSPASGGGNEQFF. CDR3 DNA sequence: TGTGCCAGCAGTCCCGCTAGCGGGGGGGGCAATGAGCAGTTCTTC.

The chain employs TRBV6-5 and TRBJ1-6; 7 nucleotides line up with TRBD1. This CDR3 has 15 amino acids. With V trimmed by 8 bases and J by 7 bases, 11 bases remained unmatched. The germline gives CDR1 MNHEY, CDR2 SVGAGI. CDR3 loop: CASSRRDRMNSPLHF. CDR3 in DNA: TGTGCCAGCTCCCGCCGGGACAGAATGAATTCACCCCTCCACTTT.

This clone was recorded once. V is TRBV6-4 and J is TRBJ2-5, with TRBD1 as a possible D gene (5 bases). Germline-derived CDR1 and CDR2 are MRHNA and SNTAGT. CDR3 length equals 14 residues. Trimming pared 6 bases from V and 12 bases from J, leaving 23 bases between. In nucleotides, the CDR3 is TGTGCCAGCAGGGCTGGCAGGGATGAGAACCTCAAGTACTTC. Protein sequence: CASRAGRDENLKYF.

The chain has TRBV25-1 and TRBJ1-1; tentative D call: TRBD1 (6 bases). The CDR3 covers 11 residues. V dropped 3 bases and J dropped 10 bases, with 9 bases sitting between them. Looked up from germline, CDR1 is MGHDK and CDR2 is SYGVNS. CDR3 nucleotide sequence: TGTGCCAGCAGTGACCAGGGGATAGCTTTCTTT. It is translated as CASSDQGIAFF. The full variable domain, in which reference TRBV25-1 and TRBJ1-1 provide the parts outside the CDR3, is EADIYQTPRYLVIGTGKKITLECSQTMGHDKMYWYQQDPGMELHLIHYSYGVNSTEKGDLSSESTVSRIRTEHFPLTLESARPSHTSQYLCASSDQGIAFFGQGTRLTVV.

The V call is TRBV10-3, the J call TRBJ2-3, with 10 bases lining up with TRBD2. The CDR3 covers 17 residues. The V segment lost 2 bases and the J segment 6 bases; nucleotides outside the gene matches: 11. CDR1 is ENHRY and CDR2 is SYGVKD in the germline V gene. The CDR3 sequence: CAISEAASGGPGDTQYF. CDR3 bases: TGTGCCATCAGTGAGGCGGCTAGCGGGGGACCGGGGGATACGCAGTATTTT.

The CDR3 region is CASSLVQGYTEAFF. The CDR3 DNA is TGTGCCAGCAGCTTAGTCCAGGGTTACACTGAAGCTTTCTTT. This chain uses TRBV7-2 with TRBJ1-1; maybe TRBD1 (5 bases). CDR1 is SGHTA, CDR2 FQGNSA, per germline. This CDR3 region has 14 residues. V shed 1 base and J shed 3 bases, with 9 bases lying between them.

This rearrangement joins TRBV6-6 to TRBJ2-2, with 10 bases fitting TRBD1. CDR1 and CDR2 from the germline V gene are MNHNY and SVGAGI (reference sequence). This CDR3 has 17 residues. With 5 bases clipped from V and 3 bases from J, the junction kept 9 bases outside the gene matches. Written as DNA, the CDR3 is TGTGCCAGCAGTCCCGGGACAGGGGCCATTGACACCGGGGAGCTGTTTTTT. Its protein is CASSPGTGAIDTGELFF.

V gene TRBV7-2 combines with J gene TRBJ1-1; D is unresolved. Germline V gene data show CDR1 as SGHTA and CDR2 as FQGNSA. Between the trimmed V and J ends, which lost 2 bases and 4 bases, there was a span of 8 bases. The CDR3 contains 13 residues. CDR3 protein: CASSLRRGTEAFF. The CDR3 coding sequence is TGTGCCAGCAGCTTAAGGCGGGGCACTGAAGCTTTCTTT.

This chain joins TRBV4-2 and TRBJ2-2; the D gene is possibly TRBD1 (6 bases). The CDR3 consists of 15 residues. With 0 bases removed from V and 6 bases from J, the gap between germline ends came to 11 bases. Germline V gives CDR1 LGHNA, CDR2 YNFKEQ. CDR3 protein: CASSQDRGRAGELFF. DNA for the CDR3: TGTGCCAGCAGCCAAGACAGGGGTCGGGCCGGGGAGCTGTTTTTT.